This TCR beta chain was sequenced in a study of regulatory T cells in long-lasting Graves disease. Arm-PCR of CDR3 regions and iRepertoire HTBI primers were used to build TCR beta libraries. TCRdb re-analysed the multiplex PCR reads in MiXCR, keeping a single row per CDR3 protein. Of 550,000 to 650,000 distinct CDR3 sequences in the sample, more than 15% were seen once. This clonotype turned up a few times. Its antigen is still unknown. No conserved phenylalanine or tryptophan is present at the end of the CDR3, so a read error is the likely explanation. Time point meaning: newly diagnosed GD, antithyroid drugs for less than 3 months. RNA isolated from PBMCs was used to make the TCR library. Findings and caveats of the study: Public clonotype sharing was higher in persistent than newly diagnosed patients.

The same sample was also used in a study of T cells in Graves' hyperthyroidism and ophthalmopathy. That work contributes: Orbital computed tomography and thyroid ultrasound, together with serum TRAb and thyroxine and clinical symptoms, were used for diagnoses.

The sequencing here drew on peripheral blood mononuclear cells (PBMCs), taken at new diagnosis, from a patient treated with antithyroid drugs. The TCR comes from a man younger than 35 with Graves disease.

CDR3: CASSPGGNEAFL. CDR3 nucleotide sequence: TGTGCCAGCTCACCCGGGGGGAATGAAGCTTTCCTT. V and J are TRBV18 and TRBJ1-1; possible D gene TRBD1, 5 bases. Germline CDR1 KGHSH, CDR2 LQKENI. Trimming removed 3 bases from V and 7 bases from J, with 9 bases in between. The CDR3 spans 12 residues.